The 8 T cell receptor beta chains below come from one sample, sequenced in a study of Tregs in tolerant kidney transplant recipients. For these receptors, no antigen is known. The table came from immunoSEQ multiplex PCR; TCRdb's copy has only in-frame clones and leaves some out. Among 850 or so clones, around 40% were seen once, and the ten largest hold approximately 40%. The source material was Tregs from blood cultured with allogeneic cells, sampled before the transplant. These receptors came from a human patient who received a combined kidney and bone marrow transplant.

This clone was picked up a small number of times. The chain uses TRBV7-2 and TRBJ1-2; TRBD1 aligns across 8 bases. J was trimmed by 7 bases and V by 5 bases; bases with no gene match: 6. The CDR3 is 13 amino acids. CDR1 SGHTA and CDR2 FQGNSA come from the germline V gene. CDR3 in DNA: TGTGCCAGCAGCCGACAGGGGCTGTTTGGCTACACCTTC. Translation gives CASSRQGLFGYTF.

For the CDR3, the DNA is TGTGCCAGCAGCTTAGGCCCTGGGGGGACTAGCGGGGGCTCCTACGAGCAGTACTTC. Amino acids: CASSLGPGGTSGGSYEQYF. The chain carries TRBV7-2 and TRBJ2-7, with 14 bases identical to TRBD2. The V gene's germline CDR1 is SGHTA and CDR2 FQGNSA. The CDR3 extends over 19 amino acids. V gave up 1 base and J gave up 0 bases; unmatched junction bases: 8.

This clone was found a few times. This sequence joins TRBV7-4 and TRBJ2-3; unclear D gene. Trimming pared 5 bases from V and 6 bases from J, leaving 9 bases between. CDR1 and CDR2 (germline): SGHVT, SQSDAQ. This CDR3 has 12 residues. For the CDR3, the DNA is TGTGCCAGCAGCCCGCCTGCGGATACGCAGTATTTT. It yields the protein CASSPPADTQYF.

The V call is TRBV7-8, the J call TRBJ2-1; no definite D call. This CDR3 contains 12 residues. The germline CDR1 and CDR2 sequences are SGHVS and FQNEAQ. Trimming stripped 4 bases from V and 9 bases from J, with 10 bases between. CDR3 nucleotide sequence: TGTGCCAGCAGCTCGCGACGTGTTGAGCAGTTCTTC. It translates to CASSSRRVEQFF.

This clone was seen more than once but under ten times. The CDR3 sequence is CASSLAGGSTGELFF. The CDR3 DNA reads as TGTGCCAGCAGCTTAGCGGGGGGGTCCACCGGGGAGCTGTTTTTT. The chain is built from TRBV11-2 and TRBJ2-2; TRBD2 agrees at 8 bases. The CDR3 is 15 residues long. Germline CDR1 SGHAT, CDR2 FQNNGV. Trimming at V came to 1 base and at J to 4 bases, leaving 2 bases not matched to a gene.

V is TRBV5-4 and J is TRBJ2-1; D gene unclear. The V end was cut by 4 bases, the J end by 4 bases, with 15 bases between. The CDR3 runs to 15 residues. The germline gives CDR1 SGHNT, CDR2 YYREEE (reference sequence). The CDR3 DNA follows: TGTGCCAGCAGCCAAGGATGGACGGATTACAATGAGCAGTTCTTC. Its protein is CASSQGWTDYNEQFF.

The V and J genes are TRBV5-1 and TRBJ2-5; the D is unclear. The CDR3 length is 13 residues. V lost 0 bases, J lost 6 bases, and 9 bases lay in between. From germline, CDR1 is SGHRS and CDR2 YFSETQ. This CDR3 reads CASSLEGRQTQYF. The CDR3 DNA is TGCGCCAGCAGCTTGGAGGGCCGACAGACCCAGTACTTC.

By frequency in the sample, this clone is medium-sized (0.01 to 0.1%). The chain couples TRBV4-1 to TRBJ2-1, with 11 bases aligning to TRBD2. V shed 3 bases, J shed 8 bases, and the junction held 6 bases outside the gene matches. Germline V CDR1 and CDR2: MGHRA, YSYEKL. This CDR3 has 15 residues. This CDR3 is CASSHSGRAGDEQFF. The CDR3 DNA reads as TGCGCCAGCAGCCATAGCGGGAGGGCTGGCGATGAGCAGTTCTTC.